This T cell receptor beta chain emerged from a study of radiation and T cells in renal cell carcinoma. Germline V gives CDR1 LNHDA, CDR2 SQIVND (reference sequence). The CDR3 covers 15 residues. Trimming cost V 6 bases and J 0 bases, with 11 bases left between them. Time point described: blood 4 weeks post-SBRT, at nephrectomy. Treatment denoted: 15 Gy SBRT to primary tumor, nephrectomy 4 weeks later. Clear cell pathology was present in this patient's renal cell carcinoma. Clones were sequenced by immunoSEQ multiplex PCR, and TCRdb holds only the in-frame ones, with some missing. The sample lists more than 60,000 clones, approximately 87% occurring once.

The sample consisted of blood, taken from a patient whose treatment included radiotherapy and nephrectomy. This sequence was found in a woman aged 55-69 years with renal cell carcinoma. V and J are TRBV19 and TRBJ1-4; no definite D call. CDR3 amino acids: CASSMMGATNEKLFF. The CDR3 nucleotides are TGTGCCAGTAGCATGATGGGAGCAACTAATGAAAAACTGTTTTTT.